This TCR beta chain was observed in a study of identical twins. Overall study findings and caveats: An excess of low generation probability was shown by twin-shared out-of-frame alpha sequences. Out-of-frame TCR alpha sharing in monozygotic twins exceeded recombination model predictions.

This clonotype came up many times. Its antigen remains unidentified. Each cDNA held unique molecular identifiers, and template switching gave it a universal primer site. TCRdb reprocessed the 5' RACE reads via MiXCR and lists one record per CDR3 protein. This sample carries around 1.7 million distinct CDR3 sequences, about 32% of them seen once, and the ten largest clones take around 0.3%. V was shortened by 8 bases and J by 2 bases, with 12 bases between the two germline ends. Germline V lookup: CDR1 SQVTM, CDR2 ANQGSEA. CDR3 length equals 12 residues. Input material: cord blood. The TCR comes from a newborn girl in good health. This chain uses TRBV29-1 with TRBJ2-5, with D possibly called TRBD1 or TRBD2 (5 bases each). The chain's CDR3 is CSIRGNQETQYF. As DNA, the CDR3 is TGCAGCATCCGGGGCAATCAAGAGACCCAGTACTTC.